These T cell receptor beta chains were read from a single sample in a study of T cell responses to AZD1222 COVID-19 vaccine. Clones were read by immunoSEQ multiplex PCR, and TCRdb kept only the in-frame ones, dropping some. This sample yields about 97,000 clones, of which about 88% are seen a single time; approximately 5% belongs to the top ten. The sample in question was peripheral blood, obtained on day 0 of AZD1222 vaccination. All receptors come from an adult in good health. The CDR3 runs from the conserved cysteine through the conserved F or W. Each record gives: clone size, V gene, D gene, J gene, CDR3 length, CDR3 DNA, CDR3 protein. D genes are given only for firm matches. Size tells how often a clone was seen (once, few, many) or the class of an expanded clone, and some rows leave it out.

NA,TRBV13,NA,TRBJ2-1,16,TGTGCCAGCAGCTTATCGGCAGTCACTGGGAGGAATGAGCAGTTCTTC,CASSLSAVTGRNEQFF
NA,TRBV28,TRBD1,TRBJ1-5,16,TGTGCCAGCAGTGACCCGATCAGGACAGGGGGTGGGCCCCAGCATTTT,CASSDPIRTGGGPQHF
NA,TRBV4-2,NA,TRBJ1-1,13,TGTGCCAGCAGCCAAGACCTGAACACTGAAGCTTTCTTT,CASSQDLNTEAFF
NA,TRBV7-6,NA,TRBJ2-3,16,TGTGCCAGCAGCCAGTACTCCGGGACCTCGGGGGATACGCAGTATTTT,CASSQYSGTSGDTQYF
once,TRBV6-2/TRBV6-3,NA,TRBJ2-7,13,TGTGCCAGCACCCCAATCGATTCCTACGAGCAGTACTTC,CASTPIDSYEQYF
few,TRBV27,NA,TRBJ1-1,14,TGTGCCAGCGCCCCAGTGGGGAGAGGAGCTGAAGCTTTCTTT,CASAPVGRGAEAFF
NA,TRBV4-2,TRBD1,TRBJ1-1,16,TGTGCCAGCAGCCAAGGGGGGACAGGGGGCATCACTGAAGCTTTCTTT,CASSQGGTGGITEAFF
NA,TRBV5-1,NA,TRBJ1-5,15,TGCGCCAGCAGCTTGTATGGGGGCGGCAATCAGCCCCAGCATTTT,CASSLYGGGNQPQHF
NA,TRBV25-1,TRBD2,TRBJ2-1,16,TGTGCCAGCAGTGACCATAGCGGGGGCACGAACAATGAGCAGTTCTTC,CASSDHSGGTNNEQFF
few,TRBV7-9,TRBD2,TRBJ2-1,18,TGTGCCAGCAGCCCCGGGACTAGCGGGAGTAGGTCCTACAATGAGCAGTTCTTC,CASSPGTSGSRSYNEQFF
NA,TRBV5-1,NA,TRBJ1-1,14,TGCGCCAGCAGCTTGGTGGGGGCGCTTACTGAAGCTTTCTTT,CASSLVGALTEAFF
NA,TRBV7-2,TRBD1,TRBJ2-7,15,TGTGCCAGCAGCTTGGGGACAGGGGGTCCCTACGAGCAGTACTTC,CASSLGTGGPYEQYF
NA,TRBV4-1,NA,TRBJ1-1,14,TGCGCCAGCAGCCTAAGCATAAGTGTCACTGAAGCTTTCTTT,CASSLSISVTEAFF
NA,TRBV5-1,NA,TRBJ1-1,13,TGCGCCAGCAATGGGGGGGTGGACACTGAAGCTTTCTTT,CASNGGVDTEAFF
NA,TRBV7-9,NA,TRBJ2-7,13,TGTGCCAGCAGCTTATCTATGCCGGGCGAGCAGTACTTC,CASSLSMPGEQYF
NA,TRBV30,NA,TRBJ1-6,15,TGTGCCTGGAGTGTCGCGTCCCTTGGGAATTCACCCCTCCACTTT,CAWSVASLGNSPLHF
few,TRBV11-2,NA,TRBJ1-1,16,TGTGCCAGCAGCCCCCCCCCGGGGGATATGAACACTGAAGCTTTCTTT,CASSPPPGDMNTEAFF
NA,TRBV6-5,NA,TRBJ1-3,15,TGTGCCAGCAGTCATGGACAGCTCTCTGGAAACACCATATATTTT,CASSHGQLSGNTIYF
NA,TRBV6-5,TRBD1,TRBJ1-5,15,TGTGCCAGCAAAGGGACAGGGGGCAGCAATCAGCCCCAGCATTTT,CASKGTGGSNQPQHF
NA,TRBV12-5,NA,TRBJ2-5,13,TGTGCTAGTACCCGAGGAGCCCAAGAGACCCAGTACTTC,CASTRGAQETQYF
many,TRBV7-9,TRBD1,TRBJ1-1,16,TGTGCCAGCAGCTTAGGCGGCAGGGGGTCCGGCACTGAAGCTTTCTTT,CASSLGGRGSGTEAFF
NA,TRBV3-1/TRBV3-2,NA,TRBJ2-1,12,TGTGCCAGCAGCAGACAGAACAATGAGCAGTTCTTC,CASSRQNNEQFF
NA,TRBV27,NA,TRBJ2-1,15,TGTGCCAGCAGTCAGGGGTGGGACGGATACAATGAGCAGTTCTTC,CASSQGWDGYNEQFF
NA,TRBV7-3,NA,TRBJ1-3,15,TGTGCCAGCAGCTTAAATGGGGGCTCTGGAAACACCATATATTTT,CASSLNGGSGNTIYF
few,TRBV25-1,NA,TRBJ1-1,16,TGTGCCAGCAGTGCAAACCCAACACCGTCAGGAACTGAAGCTTTCTTT,CASSANPTPSGTEAFF
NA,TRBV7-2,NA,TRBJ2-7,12,TGTGCCAGCAGCTTAACCGCCTACGAGCAGTACTTC,CASSLTAYEQYF
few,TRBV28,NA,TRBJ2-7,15,TGTGCCAGCAGTTTGGTCAGGAAGACCTCCTACGAGCAGTACTTC,CASSLVRKTSYEQYF